Below are 9 T cell receptor beta chains sequenced from a single sample in a study of neurological immune-mediated disorders. In TCRdb, the 5' RACE reads were re-called with MiXCR into one record per CDR3 protein. The sample records approximately 100,000 distinct CDR3 sequences, under 4.5% being singletons. The sequenced sample was PBMCs. The receptor set was obtained from a woman in her forties or fifties with multiple sclerosis.

This clonotype was seen many times. The chain recombines TRBV15 with TRBJ2-1, with 8 bases lining up with TRBD2. V lost 1 base to trimming and J lost 4 bases; unmatched junction nucleotides: 9. CDR1 is LNHNV and CDR2 is YYDKDF in the germline V gene (reference sequence). CDR3 length equals 17 residues. The CDR3 nucleotides are TGTGCCACCAGCAGAGGGGCGGGGGGCCCCTTTTACAATGAGCAGTTCTTC. Protein product: CATSRGAGGPFYNEQFF.

This clonotype was recorded at least ten times. The V and J genes are TRBV7-2 and TRBJ1-2; D uncertain. In germline, CDR1 is SGHTA, CDR2 FQGNSA. CDR3 length: 12 residues. Trimming pared 2 bases from V and 5 bases from J, leaving 6 bases between. CDR3 coding DNA: TGTGCCAGCAGCTTAACTTCTTATGGCTACACCTTC. This encodes CASSLTSYGYTF.

This clonotype was counted between two and nine times. This may stem from a read error, because a much larger clone lies one nucleotide away. The J gene is TRBJ1-5, the V gene TRBV6-6; D uncertain. This CDR3 is 13 amino acids long. The germline gives CDR1 MNHNY, CDR2 SVGAGI (reference sequence). The CDR3 region is CASSGLLNQHQHF. CDR3 sequence (DNA): TGTGCCAGCAGTGGGTTACTGAATCAGCACCAGCATTTT.

This chain joins TRBV19 and TRBJ2-2, with 9 bases aligning to TRBD1. Trimming took 10 bases from V and 1 from J; bases not matched to a gene: 4. CDR1 is LNHDA and CDR2 is SQIVND in the germline V gene (reference sequence). This CDR3 has 14 amino acids. CDR3 in amino acids: CATDRGLNTGELFF. The CDR3, as DNA: TGTGCCACAGACAGGGGGTTGAACACCGGGGAGCTGTTTTTT. Supplemented by reference TRBV19 and TRBJ2-2, the full variable domain reads DGGITQSPKYLFRKEGQNVTLSCEQNLNHDAMYWYRQDPGQGLRLIYYSQIVNDFQKGDIAEGYSVSREKKESFPLTVTSAQKNPTAFYLCATDRGLNTGELFFGEGSRLTVL.

This clonotype has at least ten counts. J is TRBJ1-5 and V is TRBV12-3 or TRBV12-4; a possible D gene is TRBD1 (5 bases). The CDR3 totals 14 residues. V lost 6 bases and J lost 2, with 11 bases in between. The CDR3 here is CASSRGRRNQPQHF. The CDR3 coding sequence is TGTGCCAGCAGCCGGGGACGGCGCAATCAGCCCCAGCATTTT.

This clonotype was detected many times. V usage is TRBV7-9 and J usage is TRBJ2-1; 9 nucleotides match TRBD2. Trimming at V came to 7 bases and at J to 5 bases, leaving 9 bases not matched to a gene. Looked up from germline, CDR1 is SEHNR and CDR2 is FQNEAQ (reference sequence). This CDR3 has 15 residues. The CDR3 reads CASKLASGVHNEQFF. The CDR3 DNA follows: TGTGCCAGCAAGCTGGCTAGCGGGGTCCACAATGAGCAGTTCTTC.

To note about this clonotype: A read error may be the cause here, since a much bigger clone is one base away. V usage is TRBV15 and J usage is TRBJ2-3; tentative D call: TRBD2 (5 bases). The CDR3 length is 13 residues. CDR1 LNHNV and CDR2 YYDKDF come from the germline V gene (reference sequence). CDR3 region: CATSRASSDKQYF. CDR3 coding DNA: TGTGCCACCAGCAGAGCTAGCTCAGATAAGCAGTATTTT. Together with reference TRBV15 and TRBJ2-3, the CDR3 gives the full variable domain: DAMVIQNPRYQVTQFGKPVTLSCSQTLNHNVMYWYQQKSSQAPKLLFHYYDKDFNNEADTPDNFQSRRPNTSFCFLDIRSPGLGDTAMYLCATSRASSDKQYFGPGTRLTVL.

In this sample, this clonotype turned up a few times. The rearrangement uses TRBV7-2 and TRBJ2-7; D assignment may be TRBD1 or TRBD2 (5 bases each). This CDR3 has 15 amino acids. Trimming shortened V by 4 bases and J by 7 bases, and 20 bases separated the two germline ends. The germline V gene encodes CDR1 SGHTA and CDR2 FQGNSA. CDR3 DNA sequence: TGTGCCAGCAGCTATGGACGGGGCCCCTTGGGGGAGCAGTACTTC. Its protein is CASSYGRGPLGEQYF.

This clonotype was counted ten times or more. This chain links TRBV5-5 with TRBJ2-3; 7 bases fit TRBD1. This CDR3 spans 17 amino acids. CDR1 is SGHKS and CDR2 is YYEKEE in the germline V gene (reference sequence). V lost 4 bases and J lost 6; bases outside the gene matches: 17. CDR3 sequence (DNA): TGTGCCAGCAGCGATTCCCCGACAGGGCAGAGGCCCGATACGCAGTATTTT. It yields the protein CASSDSPTGQRPDTQYF.